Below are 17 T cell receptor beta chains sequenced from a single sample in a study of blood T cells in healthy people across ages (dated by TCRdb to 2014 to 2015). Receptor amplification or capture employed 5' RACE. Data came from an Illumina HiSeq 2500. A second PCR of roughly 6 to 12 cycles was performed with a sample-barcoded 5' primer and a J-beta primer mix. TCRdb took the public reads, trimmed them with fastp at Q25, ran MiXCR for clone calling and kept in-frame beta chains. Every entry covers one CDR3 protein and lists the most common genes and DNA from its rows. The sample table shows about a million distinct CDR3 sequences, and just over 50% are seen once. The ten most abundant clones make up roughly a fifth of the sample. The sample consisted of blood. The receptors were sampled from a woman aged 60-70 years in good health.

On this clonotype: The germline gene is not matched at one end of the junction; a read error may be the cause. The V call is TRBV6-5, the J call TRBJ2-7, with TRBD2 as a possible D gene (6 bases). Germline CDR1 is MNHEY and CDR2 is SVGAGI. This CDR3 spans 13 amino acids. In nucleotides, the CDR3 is TGTGCCACCCGAAATGCGGGAACCTACAAGCAGTACTTC. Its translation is CATRNAGTYKQYF.

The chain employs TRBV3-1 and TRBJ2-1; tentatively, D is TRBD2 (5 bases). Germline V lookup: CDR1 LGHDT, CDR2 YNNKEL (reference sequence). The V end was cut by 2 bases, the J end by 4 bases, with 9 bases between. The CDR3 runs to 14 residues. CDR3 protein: CASSQQRGYNEQFF. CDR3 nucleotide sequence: TGTGCCAGCAGCCAACAACGCGGGTACAATGAGCAGTTCTTC.

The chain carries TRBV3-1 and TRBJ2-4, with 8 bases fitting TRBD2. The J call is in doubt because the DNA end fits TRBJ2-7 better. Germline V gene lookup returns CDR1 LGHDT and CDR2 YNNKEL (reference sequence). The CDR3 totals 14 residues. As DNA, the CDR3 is TGTGCCAGCAGCCCGGGACTAGGTGCTTGCGAGCAGTACTTC. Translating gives CASSPGLGACEQYF.

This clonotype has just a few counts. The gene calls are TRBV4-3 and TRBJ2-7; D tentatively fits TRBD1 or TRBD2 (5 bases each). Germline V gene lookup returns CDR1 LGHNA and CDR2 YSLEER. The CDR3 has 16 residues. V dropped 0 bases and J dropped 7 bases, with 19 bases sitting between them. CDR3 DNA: TGCGCCAGCAGCCAAGATCGGGACCTTTTTATAGGTGAGCAGTACTTC. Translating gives CASSQDRDLFIGEQYF.

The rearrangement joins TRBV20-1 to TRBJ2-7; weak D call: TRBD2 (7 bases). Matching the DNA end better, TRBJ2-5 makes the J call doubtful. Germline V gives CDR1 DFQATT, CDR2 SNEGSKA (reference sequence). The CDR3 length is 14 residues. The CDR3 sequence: CSARDGGARETQYF. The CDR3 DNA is TGCAGTGCTAGAGATGGGGGGGCGCGGGAGACCCAGTACTTC.

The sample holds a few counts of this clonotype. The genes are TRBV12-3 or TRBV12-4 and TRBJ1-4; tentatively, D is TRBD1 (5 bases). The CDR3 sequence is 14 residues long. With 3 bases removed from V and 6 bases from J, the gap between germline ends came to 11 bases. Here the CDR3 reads CASSFRGRDEKLFF. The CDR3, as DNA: TGTGCCAGCAGTTTTAGGGGCCGTGATGAAAAACTGTTTTTT.

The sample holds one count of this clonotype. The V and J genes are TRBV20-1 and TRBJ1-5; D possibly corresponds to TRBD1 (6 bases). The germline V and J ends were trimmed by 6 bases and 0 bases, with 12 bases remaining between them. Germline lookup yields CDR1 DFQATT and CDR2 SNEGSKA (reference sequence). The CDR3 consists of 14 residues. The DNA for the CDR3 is TGCAGTGCCACGCAGGGGTATAGCAATCAGCCCCAGCATTTT. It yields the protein CSATQGYSNQPQHF.

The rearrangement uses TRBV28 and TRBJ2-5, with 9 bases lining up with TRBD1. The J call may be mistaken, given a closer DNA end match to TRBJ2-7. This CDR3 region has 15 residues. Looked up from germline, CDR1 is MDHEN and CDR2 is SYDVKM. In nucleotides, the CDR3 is TGTGCCAGCAGTTTTGGACAGGGGCCAAGGTGCGAGCAGTACTTC. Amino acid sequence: CASSFGQGPRCEQYF.

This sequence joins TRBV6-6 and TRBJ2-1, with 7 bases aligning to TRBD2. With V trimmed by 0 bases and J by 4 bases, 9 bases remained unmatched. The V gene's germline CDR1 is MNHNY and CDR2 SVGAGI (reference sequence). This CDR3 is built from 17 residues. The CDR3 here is CASSYSLAGHFYNEQFF. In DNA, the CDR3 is TGTGCCAGCAGTTACTCGTTAGCGGGCCATTTTTACAATGAGCAGTTCTTC.

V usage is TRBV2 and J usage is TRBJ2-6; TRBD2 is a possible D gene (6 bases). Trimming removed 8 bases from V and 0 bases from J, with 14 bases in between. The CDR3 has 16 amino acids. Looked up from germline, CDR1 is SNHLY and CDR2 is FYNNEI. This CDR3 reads CASGDSLNSGANVLTF. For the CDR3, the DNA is TGTGCCAGCGGGGACTCCTTAAACTCTGGGGCCAACGTCCTGACTTTC.

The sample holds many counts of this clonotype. The CDR3 nucleotides are TGTGCCAGCATCCCCGGGAGCTCCTATAATTCACCCCTCCACTTT. It codes for CASIPGSSYNSPLHF. The J gene is TRBJ1-6, the V gene TRBV7-8; D is unresolved. CDR1 is SGHVS, CDR2 FQNEAQ, per germline. This CDR3 comprises 15 residues. The germline V and J ends were trimmed by 7 bases and 0 bases, with 10 bases remaining between them.

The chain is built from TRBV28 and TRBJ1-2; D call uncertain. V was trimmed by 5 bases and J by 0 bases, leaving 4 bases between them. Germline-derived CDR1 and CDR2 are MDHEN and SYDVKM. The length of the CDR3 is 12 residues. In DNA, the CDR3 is TGTGCCAGCAGTACCTCTAACTATGGCTACACCTTC. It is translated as CASSTSNYGYTF.

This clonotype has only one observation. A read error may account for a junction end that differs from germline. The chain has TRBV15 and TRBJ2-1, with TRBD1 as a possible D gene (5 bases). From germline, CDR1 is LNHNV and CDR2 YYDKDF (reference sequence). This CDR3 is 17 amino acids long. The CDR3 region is CAASRDLTDMSGNEQFF. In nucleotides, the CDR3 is TGTGCCGCCAGCAGAGATTTAACGGACATGTCAGGCAATGAGCAGTTCTTC. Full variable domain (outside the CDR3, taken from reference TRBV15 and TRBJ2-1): DAMVIQNPRYQVTQFGKPVTLSCSQTLNHNVMYWYQQKSSQAPKLLFHYYDKDFNNEADTPDNFQSRRPNTSFCFLDIRSPGLGDTAMYLCAASRDLTDMSGNEQFFGPGTRLTVL.

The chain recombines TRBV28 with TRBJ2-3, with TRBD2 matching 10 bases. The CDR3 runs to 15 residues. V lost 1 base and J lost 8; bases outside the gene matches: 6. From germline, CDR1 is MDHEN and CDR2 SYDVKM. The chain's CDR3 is CASSLFSSGRGTQYF. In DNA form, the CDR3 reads TGTGCCAGCAGTTTATTCTCTAGCGGGAGAGGTACGCAGTATTTT.

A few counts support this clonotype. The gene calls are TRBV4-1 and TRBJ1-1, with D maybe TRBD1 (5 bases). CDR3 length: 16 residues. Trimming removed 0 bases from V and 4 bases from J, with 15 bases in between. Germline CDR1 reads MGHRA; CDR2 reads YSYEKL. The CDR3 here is CASSQDQPPGLTEAFF. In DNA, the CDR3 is TGCGCCAGCAGCCAAGATCAGCCTCCAGGGCTCACTGAAGCTTTCTTT.

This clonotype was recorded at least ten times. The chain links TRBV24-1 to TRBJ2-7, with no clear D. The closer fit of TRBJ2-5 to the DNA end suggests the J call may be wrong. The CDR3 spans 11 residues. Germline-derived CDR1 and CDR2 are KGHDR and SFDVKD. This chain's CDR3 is CATSESETQYF. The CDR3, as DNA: TGTGCCACCAGTGAATCGGAGACCCAGTACTTC.

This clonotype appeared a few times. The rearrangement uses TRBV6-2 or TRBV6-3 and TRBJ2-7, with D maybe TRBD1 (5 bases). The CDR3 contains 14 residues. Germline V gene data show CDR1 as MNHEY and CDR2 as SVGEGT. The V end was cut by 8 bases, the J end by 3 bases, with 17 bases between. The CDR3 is CASVISDRDYEQYF. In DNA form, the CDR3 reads TGTGCCAGCGTTATAAGCGACAGAGACTACGAGCAGTACTTC.